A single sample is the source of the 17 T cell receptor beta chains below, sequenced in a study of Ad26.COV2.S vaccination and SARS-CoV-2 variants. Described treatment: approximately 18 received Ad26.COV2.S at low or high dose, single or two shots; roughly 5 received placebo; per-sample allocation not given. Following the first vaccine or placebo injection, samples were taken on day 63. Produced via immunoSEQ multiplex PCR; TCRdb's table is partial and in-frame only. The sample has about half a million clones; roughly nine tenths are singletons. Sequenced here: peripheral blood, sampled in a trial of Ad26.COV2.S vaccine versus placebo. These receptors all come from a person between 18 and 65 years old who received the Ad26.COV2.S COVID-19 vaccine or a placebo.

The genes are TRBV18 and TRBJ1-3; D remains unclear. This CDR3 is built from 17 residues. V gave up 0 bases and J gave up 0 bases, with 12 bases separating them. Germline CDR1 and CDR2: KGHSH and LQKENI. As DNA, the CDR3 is TGTGCCAGCTCACCACCGGGTGGCCACCCCTCTGGAAACACCATATATTTT. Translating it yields CASSPPGGHPSGNTIYF.

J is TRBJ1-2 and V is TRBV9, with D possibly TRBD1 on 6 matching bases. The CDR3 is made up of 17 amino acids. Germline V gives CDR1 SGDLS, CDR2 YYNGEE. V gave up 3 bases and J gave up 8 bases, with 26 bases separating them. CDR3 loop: CASSAEPSWTDPFGYTF. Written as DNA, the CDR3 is TGTGCCAGCAGCGCCGAACCCTCGTGGACAGACCCTTTCGGCTACACCTTC.

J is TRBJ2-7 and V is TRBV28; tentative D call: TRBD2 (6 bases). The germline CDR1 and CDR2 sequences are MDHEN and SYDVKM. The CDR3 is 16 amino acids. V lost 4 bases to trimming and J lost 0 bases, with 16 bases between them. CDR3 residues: CASSSGGALRSYEQYF. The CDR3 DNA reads TGTGCCAGCAGTTCCGGGGGTGCTCTGCGCTCCTACGAGCAGTACTTC.

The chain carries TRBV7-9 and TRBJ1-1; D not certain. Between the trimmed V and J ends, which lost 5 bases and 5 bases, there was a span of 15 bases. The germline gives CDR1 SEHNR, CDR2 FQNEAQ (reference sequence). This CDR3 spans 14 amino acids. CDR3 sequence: CASSPNRGWTEAFF. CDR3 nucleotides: TGTGCCAGCAGCCCGAACCGGGGTTGGACTGAAGCTTTCTTT.

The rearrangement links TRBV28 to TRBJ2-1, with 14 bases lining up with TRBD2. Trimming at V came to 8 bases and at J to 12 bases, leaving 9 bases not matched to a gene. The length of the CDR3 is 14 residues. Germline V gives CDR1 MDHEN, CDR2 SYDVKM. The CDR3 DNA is TGTGCCAGCTTGGGGACTAGCGGGAGTAAAGGGCAGTTCTTC. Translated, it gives CASLGTSGSKGQFF.

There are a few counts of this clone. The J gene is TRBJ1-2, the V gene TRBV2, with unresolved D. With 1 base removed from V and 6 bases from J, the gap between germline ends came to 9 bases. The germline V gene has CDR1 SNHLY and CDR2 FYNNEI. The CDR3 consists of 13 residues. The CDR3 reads CASSEEGGNGYTF. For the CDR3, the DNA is TGTGCCAGCAGTGAAGAGGGAGGGAATGGCTACACCTTC.

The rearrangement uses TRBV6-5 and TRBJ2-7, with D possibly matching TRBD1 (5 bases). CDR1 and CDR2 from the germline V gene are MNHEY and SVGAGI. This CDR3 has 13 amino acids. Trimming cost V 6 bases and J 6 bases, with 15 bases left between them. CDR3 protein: CASRAGLFSEQYF. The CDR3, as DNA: TGTGCCAGCAGGGCAGGGCTCTTCTCCGAGCAGTACTTC.

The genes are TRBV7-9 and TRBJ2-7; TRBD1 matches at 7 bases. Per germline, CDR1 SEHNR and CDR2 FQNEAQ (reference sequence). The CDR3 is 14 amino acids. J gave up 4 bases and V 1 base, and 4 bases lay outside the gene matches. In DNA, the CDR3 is TGTGCCAGCAGCTTAGTCCACAGGGGTTACGAGCAGTACTTC. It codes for CASSLVHRGYEQYF.

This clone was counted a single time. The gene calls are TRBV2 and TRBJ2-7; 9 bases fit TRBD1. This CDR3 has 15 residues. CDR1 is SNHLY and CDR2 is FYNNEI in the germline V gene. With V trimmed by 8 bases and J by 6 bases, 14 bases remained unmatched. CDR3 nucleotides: TGTGCCAGCGAGTCGTCGGGACAGGGTTCAGGCGAGCAGTACTTC. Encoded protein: CASESSGQGSGEQYF.

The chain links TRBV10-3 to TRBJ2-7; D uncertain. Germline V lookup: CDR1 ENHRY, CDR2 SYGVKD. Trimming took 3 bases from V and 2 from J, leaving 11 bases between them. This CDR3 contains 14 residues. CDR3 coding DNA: TGTGCCATCAGTGACTCGGTGGTCACCTACGAGCAGTACTTC. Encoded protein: CAISDSVVTYEQYF.

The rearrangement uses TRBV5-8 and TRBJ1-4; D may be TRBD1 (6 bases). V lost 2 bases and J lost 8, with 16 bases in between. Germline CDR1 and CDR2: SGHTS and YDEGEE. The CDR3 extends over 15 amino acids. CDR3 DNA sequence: TGTGCCAGCAGCTTAACCCTAGGGGGATACGAAAAACTGTTTTTT. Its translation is CASSLTLGGYEKLFF.

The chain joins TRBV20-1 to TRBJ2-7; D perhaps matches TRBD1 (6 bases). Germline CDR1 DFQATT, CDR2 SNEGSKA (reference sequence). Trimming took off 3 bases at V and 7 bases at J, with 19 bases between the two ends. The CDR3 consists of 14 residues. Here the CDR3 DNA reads TGCAGTGCTAGTGGGGGCGGTCCCTCTCGGGAGCAGTACTTC. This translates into CSASGGGPSREQYF.

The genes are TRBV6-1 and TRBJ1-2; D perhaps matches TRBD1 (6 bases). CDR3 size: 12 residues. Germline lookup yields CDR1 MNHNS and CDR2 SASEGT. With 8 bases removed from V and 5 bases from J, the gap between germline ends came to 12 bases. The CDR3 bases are TGTGCCAGCGCCACAGGGTCTTATGGCTACACCTTC. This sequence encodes CASATGSYGYTF.

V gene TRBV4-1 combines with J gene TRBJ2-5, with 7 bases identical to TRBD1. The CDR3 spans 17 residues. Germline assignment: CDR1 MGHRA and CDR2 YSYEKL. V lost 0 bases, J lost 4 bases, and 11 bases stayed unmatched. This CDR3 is CASSQDQPGTVVETQYF. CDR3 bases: TGCGCCAGCAGCCAAGACCAACCGGGGACAGTAGTAGAGACCCAGTACTTC.

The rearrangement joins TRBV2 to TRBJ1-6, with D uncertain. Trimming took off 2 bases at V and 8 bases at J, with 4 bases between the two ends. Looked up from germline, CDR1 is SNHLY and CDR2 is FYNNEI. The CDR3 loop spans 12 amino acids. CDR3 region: CASSELDSPLHF. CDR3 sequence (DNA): TGTGCCAGCAGTGAACTGGATTCACCCCTCCACTTT.

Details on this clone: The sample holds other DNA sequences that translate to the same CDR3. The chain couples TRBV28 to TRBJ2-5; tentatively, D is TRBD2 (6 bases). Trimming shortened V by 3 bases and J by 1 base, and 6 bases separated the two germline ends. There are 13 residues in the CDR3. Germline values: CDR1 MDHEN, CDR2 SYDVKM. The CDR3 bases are TGTGCCAGCAGTTTGGGACTCCAAGAGACCCAGTACTTC. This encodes CASSLGLQETQYF.

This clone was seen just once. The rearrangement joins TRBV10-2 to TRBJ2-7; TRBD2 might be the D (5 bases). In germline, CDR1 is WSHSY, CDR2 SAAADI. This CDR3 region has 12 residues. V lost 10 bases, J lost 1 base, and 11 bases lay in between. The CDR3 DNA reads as TGCGCCACCAGCGGAGGATCCTACGAGCAGTACTTC. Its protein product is CATSGGSYEQYF.